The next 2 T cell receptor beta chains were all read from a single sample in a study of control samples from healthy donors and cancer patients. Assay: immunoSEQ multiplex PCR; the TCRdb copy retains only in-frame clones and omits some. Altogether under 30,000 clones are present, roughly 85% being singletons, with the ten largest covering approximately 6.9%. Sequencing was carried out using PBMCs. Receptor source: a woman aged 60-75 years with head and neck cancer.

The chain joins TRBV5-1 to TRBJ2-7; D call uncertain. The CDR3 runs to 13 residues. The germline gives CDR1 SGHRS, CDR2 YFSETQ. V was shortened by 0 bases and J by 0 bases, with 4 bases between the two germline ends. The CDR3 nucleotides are TGCGCCAGCAGCTTGGAGTCCTCCTACGAGCAGTACTTC. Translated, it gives CASSLESSYEQYF.

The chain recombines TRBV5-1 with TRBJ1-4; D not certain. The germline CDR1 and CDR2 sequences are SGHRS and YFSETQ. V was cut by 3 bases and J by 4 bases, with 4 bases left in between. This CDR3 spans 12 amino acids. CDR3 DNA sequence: TGCGCCAGCAGCTCGGGTAATGAAAAACTGTTTTTT. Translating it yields CASSSGNEKLFF.